A single sample is the source of the 22 T cell receptor beta chains below, sequenced in a study of control samples from healthy donors and cancer patients. Clones were read by immunoSEQ multiplex PCR, and TCRdb kept only the in-frame ones, dropping some. The data hold approximately 79,000 clones, with approximately 90% observed a single time. The sequenced material came from blood. These receptors all stem from a man aged 45 to 65 in good health.

This clone appeared once. The chain recombines TRBV27 with TRBJ2-2; D not certain. From germline, CDR1 is MNHEY and CDR2 SMNVEV (reference sequence). The ends were cut back, 2 bases at V and 5 bases at J, with 9 bases in the middle. The CDR3 consists of 14 residues. CDR3 sequence reads: CASSLITTTGELFF. The DNA of the CDR3 is TGTGCCAGCAGTTTAATAACGACAACCGGGGAGCTGTTTTTT.

This CDR3 reads CASSVQTGGMNTEAFF. CDR3 sequence (DNA): TGTGCCAGCAGCGTCCAGACAGGGGGCATGAACACTGAAGCTTTCTTT. The rearrangement joins TRBV9 to TRBJ1-1; TRBD1 agrees at 10 bases. J gave up 0 bases and V 2 bases, and 4 bases lay outside the gene matches. CDR1 SGDLS and CDR2 YYNGEE come from the germline V gene. The CDR3 totals 16 residues.

V is TRBV15 and J is TRBJ2-1, with a possible D match to TRBD2 (5 bases). Germline lookup yields CDR1 LNHNV and CDR2 YYDKDF (reference sequence). V lost 3 bases and J 9 bases, leaving 9 bases between the germline ends. The CDR3 contains 12 residues. The CDR3 DNA sequence: TGTGCCACCAGCAGGGAGGCCGGTGAGCAGTTCTTC. This gives the protein CATSREAGEQFF.

This chain uses TRBV6-5 with TRBJ2-3; 12 bases align to TRBD2. V trimming: 7 bases; J trimming: 2 bases; junction bases outside the gene matches: 4. The CDR3 runs to 15 residues. The germline gives CDR1 MNHEY, CDR2 SVGAGI. The CDR3 sequence is CASNLAGGHTDTQYF. The DNA for the CDR3 is TGTGCCAGCAACCTAGCGGGGGGGCACACAGATACGCAGTATTTT.

The chain combines TRBV30 with TRBJ1-3; a possible D gene is TRBD1 (5 bases). V lost 0 bases, J lost 0 bases, and 9 bases lay in between. The germline V gene encodes CDR1 GTSNPN and CDR2 SVGIG (reference sequence). The CDR3 is made up of 15 amino acids. Written as DNA, the CDR3 is TGTGCCTGGAGTGTCGGGGGTTTCTCTGGAAACACCATATATTTT. This gives the protein CAWSVGGFSGNTIYF.

The chain recombines TRBV24-1 with TRBJ2-2; 10 nucleotides agree with TRBD1. J gave up 4 bases and V 0 bases, and 4 bases lay outside the gene matches. CDR1 and CDR2 (germline): KGHDR, SFDVKD. The CDR3 is 17 amino acids. CDR3 loop: CATSDLRQGAVTGELFF. The CDR3 nucleotides are TGTGCCACCAGTGATTTGAGACAGGGGGCTGTCACCGGGGAGCTGTTTTTT.

This chain uses TRBV6-5 with TRBJ1-3; D unclear. The CDR3 spans 14 residues. Trimming took off 0 bases at V and 5 bases at J, with 8 bases between the two ends. Germline CDR1 and CDR2: MNHEY and SVGAGI. This chain's CDR3 is CASSYSGTRNTIYF. CDR3 coding DNA: TGTGCCAGCAGTTACTCGGGTACTCGAAACACCATATATTTT.

This clone appeared a single time. This sequence joins TRBV11-3 and TRBJ1-1, with 7 positions matching TRBD1. V shed 0 bases and J 2 bases; nucleotides not matched to a gene: 3. CDR3 size: 15 residues. Germline V CDR1 and CDR2: SGHNT, YENEEA. The CDR3 region has the DNA TGTGCCAGCAGCTTAGAAGGGACAGTTAACACTGAAGCTTTCTTT. Its translation: CASSLEGTVNTEAFF.

The chain employs TRBV7-9 and TRBJ2-2; a weak D match, TRBD2 (7 bases). Germline lookup yields CDR1 SEHNR and CDR2 FQNEAQ (reference sequence). CDR3 length: 17 residues. The V end lost 6 bases, the J end lost 0 bases, and 17 bases lay between the germline ends. The CDR3 spells CASSQYPGGPNTGELFF. The CDR3 coding sequence is TGTGCCAGCAGTCAATACCCGGGGGGCCCGAACACCGGGGAGCTGTTTTTT.

V and J are TRBV20-1 and TRBJ2-3, with TRBD1 identical over 7 bases. The CDR3 extends over 15 amino acids. After removal of 6 bases from V and 2 bases from J, the junction contained 11 bases not matched to a gene. Germline V gives CDR1 DFQATT, CDR2 SNEGSKA (reference sequence). The chain's CDR3 is CSASKTGSNTDTQYF. CDR3 in DNA: TGCAGTGCCAGTAAGACAGGGTCGAACACAGATACGCAGTATTTT.

This chain joins TRBV10-1 and TRBJ1-3; the D is unclear. There are 14 residues in the CDR3. V lost 8 bases, J lost 0 bases, and 11 bases lay in between. CDR1 is WNHNN, CDR2 SYGVQD, per germline (reference sequence). The CDR3 DNA sequence: TGCGCCAGCGACGGGCCGTTCTCTGGAAACACCATATATTTT. It encodes CASDGPFSGNTIYF.

This clone has only a few counts. The chain joins TRBV5-4 to TRBJ2-5; D is unresolved. CDR1 and CDR2 from the germline V gene are SGHNT and YYREEE (reference sequence). V dropped 1 base and J dropped 4 bases, with 8 bases sitting between them. This CDR3 spans 13 amino acids. CDR3 loop: CASSLPQGETQYF. For the CDR3, the DNA is TGTGCCAGCAGCTTGCCCCAAGGAGAGACCCAGTACTTC. The variable domain in full, completed from reference TRBV5-4 and TRBJ2-5, reads ETGVTQSPTHLIKTRGQQVTLRCSSQSGHNTVSWYQQALGQGPQFIFQYYREEENGRGNFPPRFSGLQFPNYSSELNVNALELDDSALYLCASSLPQGETQYFGPGTRLLVL.

V is TRBV4-1 and J is TRBJ1-1; D possibly corresponds to TRBD1 (5 bases). Germline lookup yields CDR1 MGHRA and CDR2 YSYEKL. Trimming pared 3 bases from V and 2 bases from J, leaving 13 bases between. The length of the CDR3 is 15 residues. CDR3: CASSHLGGVNTEAFF. The CDR3 DNA sequence: TGCGCCAGCAGCCATTTGGGGGGAGTTAACACTGAAGCTTTCTTT.

The V and J genes are TRBV5-4 and TRBJ2-2, with D maybe TRBD1 (5 bases). The CDR3 loop spans 13 amino acids. Germline values: CDR1 SGHNT, CDR2 YYREEE (reference sequence). Trimming cost V 0 bases and J 7 bases, with 7 bases left between them. CDR3 coding DNA: TGTGCCAGCAGCTTGGTGGGGCACGGGGAGCTGTTTTTT. It encodes CASSLVGHGELFF.

V gene TRBV30 combines with J gene TRBJ2-5; 9 nucleotides line up with TRBD2. Germline V CDR1 and CDR2: GTSNPN, SVGIG (reference sequence). CDR3 length: 13 amino acids. Losses at the gene ends were 5 bases for V and 3 bases for J; bases not matched to a gene: 4. The CDR3 spells CAWSWTSEETQYF. The CDR3 DNA reads TGTGCCTGGTCATGGACTAGCGAAGAGACCCAGTACTTC. Full variable domain (missing parts from reference TRBV30 and TRBJ2-5): SQTIHQWPATLVQPVGSPLSLECTVEGTSNPNLYWYRQAAGRGLQLLFYSVGIGQISSEVPQNLSASRPQDRQFILSSKKLLLSDSGFYLCAWSWTSEETQYFGPGTRLLVL.

In this sample, this clone turned up a few times. The V and J genes are TRBV12-3 or TRBV12-4 and TRBJ2-7; possibly TRBD1 or TRBD2 for D (6 bases each). V gave up 1 base and J gave up 10 bases, with 14 bases separating them. The CDR3 extends over 13 amino acids. The CDR3 is CASSLEGGREQYF. In DNA form, the CDR3 reads TGTGCCAGCAGTTTAGAGGGGGGCAGGGAACAGTACTTC.

This clone was seen once. This chain links TRBV2 with TRBJ1-5; TRBD1 matches at 7 bases. The trim removed 6 bases at V and 4 bases at J, leaving 12 bases unmatched. Germline V gives CDR1 SNHLY, CDR2 FYNNEI. The CDR3 runs to 16 residues. The CDR3 DNA reads TGTGCCAGCAGCGGAAGCCGTGGACAGGTTAATCAGCCCCAGCATTTT. Its translation: CASSGSRGQVNQPQHF. Complete variable domain (other parts from reference TRBV2 and TRBJ1-5): EPEVTQTPSHQVTQMGQEVILRCVPISNHLYFYWYRQILGQKVEFLVSFYNNEISEKSEIFDDQFSVERPDGSNFTLKIRSTKLEDSAMYFCASSGSRGQVNQPQHFGDGTRLSIL.

The gene calls are TRBV27 and TRBJ2-5; 11 bases agree with TRBD2. The CDR3 contains 17 residues. J lost 3 bases, V lost 5 bases, and 11 bases had no gene match. Germline-derived CDR1 and CDR2 are MNHEY and SMNVEV (reference sequence). The CDR3 sequence: CASSILGVAGGKETQYF. CDR3 coding DNA: TGTGCCAGCAGTATTCTTGGAGTAGCGGGGGGGAAAGAGACCCAGTACTTC.

Details on this clone: This sample also contains other DNA sequences that code for the same CDR3. V usage is TRBV3-1 (or the pseudogene TRBV3-2) and J usage is TRBJ2-7, with 15 bases that match TRBD2. The CDR3 loop spans 17 amino acids. The trim removed 4 bases at V and 1 base at J, leaving 5 bases unmatched. Germline loops: CDR1 LGHDT, CDR2 YNNKEL (reference sequence). For the CDR3, the DNA is TGTGCCAGCAGCCCTGGGACTAGCGGGGGGCTATCCTACGAGCAGTACTTC. This gives the protein CASSPGTSGGLSYEQYF.

The genes are TRBV6-5 and TRBJ2-5, with D possibly TRBD2 on 5 matching bases. The CDR3 totals 15 residues. Germline CDR1 is MNHEY and CDR2 is SVGAGI. The V gene lost 4 bases and the J gene lost 2 bases, with 14 bases spanning the gap. The CDR3, as DNA: TGTGCCAGCAGTTTACAACTAGTAGCACAAGAGACCCAGTACTTC. It specifies CASSLQLVAQETQYF.

The chain uses TRBV5-1 and TRBJ1-3; no clear D. The CDR3 consists of 14 residues. Trimming pared 4 bases from V and 4 bases from J, leaving 12 bases between. CDR1 and CDR2 from the germline V gene are SGHRS and YFSETQ. Written as DNA, the CDR3 is TGCGCCAGCAGCCCGGGCTCCACCGGAAACACCATATATTTT. Its protein is CASSPGSTGNTIYF.

This clone has just one count. The chain employs TRBV9 and TRBJ1-1; D remains unclear. Germline V CDR1 and CDR2: SGDLS, YYNGEE. Trimming took 0 bases from V and 5 from J, leaving 8 bases between them. The CDR3 sequence is 13 residues long. CDR3 loop: CASSVGIGTEAFF. The CDR3 DNA is TGTGCCAGCAGCGTAGGTATTGGAACTGAAGCTTTCTTT.